This is a list of T cell receptor beta chains from one sample in a study of CD4 T cells in relation to SARS-CoV-2 and coronaviruses. Libraries were prepared by immunoSEQ multiplex PCR; TCRdb keeps only in-frame clonotypes and omits some of them. The sample lists under 13,000 clones; 85% to 90% were seen once. The sample was naive CD4+ T cells from PBMCs. Receptor source: an adult with COVID-19. The conserved cysteine and the conserved F or W are not part of the CDR3 here. The listing skips clone size in some rows; elsewhere it reads once, few, many or a size class.

v_gene	j_gene	abundance	CDR3aa
TRBV12-3/TRBV12-4	TRBJ1-2	.	ASQTMANT
TRBV27	TRBJ2-7	once	ASSFGRSPAYEQY
TRBV7-9	TRBJ1-2	.	ASGRENYGYT
TRBV6-5	TRBJ2-5	.	ASSYQGQGLATQY
TRBV11-2	TRBJ1-2	.	ASSPRDRGGYT
TRBV4-2	TRBJ2-7	.	ASSQDPHSGTGKGSYEQY
TRBV10-3	TRBJ2-5	.	ATATSLETQY
TRBV21-1	TRBJ1-2	.	ASSNARGFYYGYT
TRBV20-1	TRBJ2-3	.	SASVGGPEDTQY
TRBV3-1/TRBV3-2	TRBJ2-1	.	ASSKQGAYNEQF
TRBV9	TRBJ1-6	.	ASSVVGMDSPLH
TRBV29-1	TRBJ1-2	.	SLYHPDYGYT
TRBV4-1	TRBJ2-7	.	ASSQDGQGFNEQY
TRBV4-2	TRBJ2-5	.	ASSPTGGQETQY
TRBV7-2	TRBJ2-5	.	ASSLGLAGGRQETQY
TRBV2	TRBJ2-7	.	ASSGQGADEQY
TRBV12-2	TRBJ1-5	.	ASRPYWTEKGQPQH
TRBV2	TRBJ2-7	.	ASRTPGQTRTYEQY
TRBV5-1	TRBJ2-7	.	ASSLEVGAAYEQY
TRBV7-2	TRBJ1-3	once	ASSHKRGSGNTIY
TRBV6-5	TRBJ1-5	.	ASSSVPGSNQPQH
TRBV28	TRBJ2-7	.	ASSSGLQYEQY
TRBV5-1	TRBJ2-5	.	ASSLGGTQETQY
TRBV11-3	TRBJ1-5	few	ASSQTVNQPQH
TRBV9	TRBJ1-1	.	ASSGGGQFGEAF
TRBV28	TRBJ1-1	.	ASSEVTEAF
TRBV24-1	TRBJ1-1	.	ATSDGGHRTEAF
TRBV6-6	TRBJ2-3	.	ASTGTNTDTQY
TRBV6-5	TRBJ2-1	.	ASSYEAGGPYNEQF
TRBV5-1	TRBJ2-5	.	ASSLAFEETQY
TRBV6-9	TRBJ1-3	.	ASRGWENTIY
TRBV5-1	TRBJ2-7	.	ASSLAVAGGSYEQY
TRBV11-2	TRBJ1-1	.	ASSLQGTRNTEAF
TRBV7-2	TRBJ1-5	.	ASSLGGVGYSNQPQH
TRBV24-1	TRBJ1-2	.	ATGRAERDGYT
TRBV24-1	TRBJ1-2	.	ATSDPGGNYGYT
TRBV11-2	TRBJ2-7	.	ASSLSRYEQY